Included here is one T cell receptor beta chain sequence, with context. The CDR3 runs 15 residues. Germline CDR1 is SGHDT and CDR2 is YYEEEE. V shed 0 bases, J shed 12 bases, and the junction held 12 bases outside the gene matches. Generated by immunoSEQ multiplex PCR, the TCRdb table keeps only in-frame clones and is missing some. The data contain over 45,000 clones, approximately 85% of them singletons. The data were obtained in a study of OX40 agonist ivuxolimab in advanced cancers. The clonotype originates from an adult with an advanced solid tumor such as melanoma, head and neck, liver or kidney cancer. The chain joins TRBV5-6 to TRBJ2-7; TRBD1 matches 10 bases. This sample comprised CD4+ or CD8+ T cells sorted from blood, obtained in a trial of the OX40 agonist ivuxolimab. As DNA, the CDR3 is TGTGCCAGCAGCTTGGGTGGACAGGGGGTCGGTTATCTGTACTTC. It translates to CASSLGGQGVGYLYF.